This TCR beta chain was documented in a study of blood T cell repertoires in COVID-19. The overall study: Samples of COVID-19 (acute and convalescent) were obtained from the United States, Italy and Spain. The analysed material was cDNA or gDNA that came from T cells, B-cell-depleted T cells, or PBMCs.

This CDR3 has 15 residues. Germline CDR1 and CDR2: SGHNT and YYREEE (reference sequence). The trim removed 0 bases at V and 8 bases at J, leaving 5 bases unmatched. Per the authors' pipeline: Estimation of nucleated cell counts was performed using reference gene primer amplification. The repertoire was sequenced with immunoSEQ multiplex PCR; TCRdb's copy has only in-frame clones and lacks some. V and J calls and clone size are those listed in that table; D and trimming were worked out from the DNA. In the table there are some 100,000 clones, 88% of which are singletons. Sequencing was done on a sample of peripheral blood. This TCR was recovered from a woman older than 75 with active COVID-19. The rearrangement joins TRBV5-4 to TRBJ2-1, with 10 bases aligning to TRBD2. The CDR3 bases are TGTGCCAGCAGCTTGGAGCGGGAGGGCCGCGATGAGCAGTTCTTC. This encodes CASSLEREGRDEQFF.